Shown below are 15 T cell receptor beta chains from a single sample sequenced in a study of CD8 T cells in ankylosing spondylitis. Each CDR3 protein is one row after TCRdb ran MiXCR on the 5' RACE reads. In the table there are fewer than 250,000 distinct CDR3 sequences, about 11% of which are singletons. Material for sequencing was blood, either unsorted or a sorted T cell fraction (not recorded which). These receptors originate from a male donor with ankylosing spondylitis or in good health (not recorded which).

This clonotype was observed at least ten times. The genes are TRBV5-1 and TRBJ1-1, with 12 bases matching TRBD1. V was pared by 6 bases and J by 9 bases, with 9 bases of the junction left unmatched. This CDR3 has 14 amino acids. The germline gives CDR1 SGHRS, CDR2 YFSETQ. The CDR3 region has the DNA TGCGCCAGCACCCTGGGACAGGGGGCTTCCCAAGCTTTCTTT. Its translation is CASTLGQGASQAFF.

With respect to this clonotype: Just one base apart from a much larger clone, this may be a read error. The J gene is TRBJ1-2, the V gene TRBV6-1, with D possibly being TRBD1 (5 bases). CDR1 and CDR2 from the germline V gene are MNHNS and SASEGT. The CDR3 sequence is 14 residues long. The CDR3 bases are TGTGCCAGCAGTGAAAGTCGGGGCGGCTATGGCTGCACCTTC. Translation gives CASSESRGGYGCTF.

The rearrangement uses TRBV10-2 and TRBJ1-1; tentatively, D is TRBD1 (5 bases). Trimming pared 4 bases from V and 13 bases from J, leaving 16 bases between. The CDR3 has 12 residues. Germline CDR1 WSHSY, CDR2 SAAADI. The CDR3 DNA is TGCGCCAGCAGTGTCGGGGGAGGGGAGGGTTTCTTT. Translated, it gives CASSVGGGEGFF.

This clonotype was seen only a few times. The chain joins TRBV7-9 to TRBJ1-6, with D hard to call. The CDR3 has 12 residues. Germline V gene data show CDR1 as SEHNR and CDR2 as FQNEAQ (reference sequence). V was clipped by 6 bases and J by 5 bases, with 5 bases between them. The CDR3 here is CASRSDNSPLHF. CDR3 DNA sequence: TGTGCCAGCAGATCGGATAATTCACCCCTCCACTTT.

This clonotype was seen repeatedly, ten times or more. CDR3 region: CSVGWGREQYF. The CDR3 DNA follows: TGCAGCGTTGGTTGGGGTCGCGAGCAGTACTTC. The rearrangement uses TRBV29-1 and TRBJ2-7; no clear D gene. The germline V gene encodes CDR1 SQVTM and CDR2 ANQGSEA. This CDR3 comprises 11 residues. Trimming took off 4 bases at V and 6 bases at J, with 10 bases between the two ends.

In its sample, this clonotype was seen many times. The chain carries TRBV5-1 and TRBJ1-3; D not resolved. V was cut by 0 bases and J by 2 bases, with 12 bases left in between. Germline V gene lookup returns CDR1 SGHRS and CDR2 YFSETQ. The CDR3 totals 16 residues. The CDR3 coding sequence is TGCGCCAGCAGCTTGGGTGAGGCGGGTGCTGGAAACACCATATATTTT. Translating gives CASSLGEAGAGNTIYF.

This clonotype was counted at least ten times. This chain joins TRBV7-2 and TRBJ1-2; 10 bases agree with TRBD1. V lost 4 bases to trimming and J lost 1 base; unmatched junction nucleotides: 3. The CDR3 contains 15 residues. In germline, CDR1 is SGHTA, CDR2 FQGNSA. The CDR3 is CASSSGQGVNYGYTF. CDR3 DNA: TGTGCCAGCAGCTCTGGACAGGGGGTTAACTATGGCTACACCTTC.

This clonotype was seen ten or more times. The gene calls are TRBV5-1 and TRBJ2-2; unclear D gene. Germline V lookup: CDR1 SGHRS, CDR2 YFSETQ. The CDR3 is made up of 15 amino acids. V shed 7 bases and J shed 0 bases, with 13 bases lying between them. The CDR3 bases are TGCGCCAGCTCCTATGAGGTGACGAACACCGGGGAGCTGTTTTTT. Translation gives CASSYEVTNTGELFF.

Remarks on this clonotype: Just one base apart from a much larger clone, this may be a read error. The V call is TRBV27, the J call TRBJ2-2; 7 nucleotides align to TRBD1. Germline trimming cut 6 bases from V and 0 bases from J; bases unmatched to any gene: 4. Germline V CDR1 and CDR2: MNHEY, SMNVEV (reference sequence). The CDR3 sequence is 15 residues long. Here the CDR3 reads CASSPGQTNTGELFF. CDR3 DNA: TGTGCCAGCAGCCCGGGACAGACGAACACCGGGGAGCTGTTTTTT.

The table lists this clonotype with many counts. The J gene is TRBJ1-3, the V gene TRBV30; TRBD1 might be the D (6 bases). This CDR3 has 17 amino acids. CDR1 GTSNPN and CDR2 SVGIG come from the germline V gene (reference sequence). The V and J ends lost 0 bases and 0 bases respectively, with 15 bases between them. The CDR3 coding sequence is TGTGCCTGGAGTGTAAGGCGAGGGGGGTTCTCTGGAAACACCATATATTTT. Encoded protein: CAWSVRRGGFSGNTIYF.

This clonotype has ten or more counts. The J gene is TRBJ2-1, the V gene TRBV20-1; 8 bases fit TRBD2. The CDR3 is 16 amino acids. With 4 bases clipped from V and 10 bases from J, the junction kept 18 bases outside the gene matches. The germline V gene has CDR1 DFQATT and CDR2 SNEGSKA (reference sequence). CDR3 protein: CSATTGTRGPMREQFF. As DNA, the CDR3 is TGCAGTGCTACAACCGGGACTAGAGGGCCTATGAGAGAGCAGTTCTTC.

For this clonotype: This may be a read error: a much more frequent sequence differs by one nucleotide. This rearrangement joins TRBV3-1 to TRBJ2-7; D might be TRBD2 (7 bases). V gave up 4 bases and J gave up 3 bases, with 22 bases separating them. Germline V gene sequence: CDR1 LGHDT, CDR2 YNNKEL (reference sequence). This CDR3 spans 17 amino acids. Written as DNA, the CDR3 is TGTGCCAGCAGCCTAGGGGGGGGTGGACGGATGATCTACGAGCAGTACTTC. Residues: CASSLGGGGRMIYEQYF.

At least ten counts were recorded for this clonotype. V and J are TRBV4-2 and TRBJ2-2; 8 nucleotides agree with TRBD1. Germline CDR1 LGHNA, CDR2 YNFKEQ. This CDR3 region has 20 residues. V lost 6 bases and J lost 4; bases outside the gene matches: 22. The CDR3 protein is CASRTLPAKNTGGSTGELFF. DNA of the CDR3: TGTGCCAGCAGAACCTTGCCCGCAAAGAACACAGGGGGAAGCACCGGGGAGCTGTTTTTT.

The chain recombines TRBV7-2 with TRBJ1-2; TRBD1 agrees at 11 bases. CDR1 is SGHTA and CDR2 is FQGNSA in the germline V gene. CDR3 length: 16 amino acids. V shed 5 bases and J 4 bases; nucleotides not matched to a gene: 9. The CDR3: CTSSPTGTGGSYGYTF. CDR3 nucleotide sequence: TGTACCAGCAGCCCAACCGGGACAGGGGGGAGCTATGGCTACACCTTC.

This clonotype has ten or more counts. The chain couples TRBV30 to TRBJ2-1; TRBD2 agrees at 10 bases. Trimming removed 3 bases from V and 7 bases from J; junction bases left unmatched: 9. In germline, CDR1 is GTSNPN, CDR2 SVGIG (reference sequence). The CDR3 is made up of 15 amino acids. The CDR3 here is CAWSPGTSALNEQFF. In DNA, the CDR3 is TGTGCCTGGAGCCCCGGGACTAGCGCCTTAAATGAGCAGTTCTTC.